This TCR beta chain was identified in a study of blood T cell repertoires in COVID-19. About the research overall: Italy, Spain and the United States were the sources of the convalescent and acute COVID-19 samples. PBMCs, B-cell-depleted T cells, or T cells provided the cDNA or gDNA that made up the material.

This CDR3 has 13 residues. Germline lookup yields CDR1 DFQATT and CDR2 SNEGSKA (reference sequence). Trimming cost V 3 bases and J 7 bases; bases outside gene matches: 1. Original data processing: Estimates of nucleated cell counts were drawn from the amplification of reference gene primers. Sequencing used immunoSEQ multiplex PCR; TCRdb keeps in-frame clones, though not all of them. The V and J calls and clone size come from that table; D and trimming were worked out from the DNA. The top ten hold 62% of the sample, which has 37,000 or so clones, around 84% seen once. The chain employs TRBV20-1 and TRBJ1-6, with 9 bases identical to TRBD1. The source is a man between 65 and 85 years old with acute or convalescent COVID-19. The material sequenced was peripheral blood. The CDR3 is CSASTGGNSPLHF. The DNA of the CDR3 is TGCAGTGCTAGTACAGGGGGCAATTCACCCCTCCACTTT.